What follows are 15 T cell receptor beta chains derived from one specimen sequenced in a study of blood T cells in healthy people across ages. The use of a sample-barcoded 5' primer and a J-beta primer mix characterized a second PCR of roughly 6 to 11 cycles. TCRdb itself ran the 5' RACE reads through MiXCR, one entry per CDR3 protein. The profile shows 1.5 million or so distinct CDR3 sequences, about 45% of them singletons. Sequencing was carried out using blood. Receptors were obtained from a woman younger than 30 in good health.

The chain employs TRBV5-1 and TRBJ2-4; TRBD2 matches 8 bases. CDR3 size: 15 residues. Losses at the gene ends were 5 bases for V and 0 bases for J; bases not matched to a gene: 4. Germline V lookup: CDR1 SGHRS, CDR2 YFSETQ. The CDR3 sequence: CASSQAGVAKNIQYF. As DNA, the CDR3 is TGCGCCAGCAGTCAAGCGGGGGTAGCCAAAAACATTCAGTACTTC.

This sequence joins TRBV29-1 and TRBJ2-5, with 8 bases matching TRBD1. The J segment lost 4 bases and the V segment lost 3 bases, leaving 10 bases of the junction unmatched. The length of the CDR3 is 15 residues. The germline V gene encodes CDR1 SQVTM and CDR2 ANQGSEA. CDR3 sequence (DNA): TGCAGCGTTGATCCCGGACAGGGAGCGGGAGAGACCCAGTACTTC. This encodes CSVDPGQGAGETQYF.

The rearrangement uses TRBV4-1 and TRBJ2-7; D is uncertain. CDR3 length equals 14 residues. Trimming stripped 1 base from V and 0 bases from J, with 7 bases between. Germline-derived CDR1 and CDR2 are MGHRA and YSYEKL. The DNA for the CDR3 is TGCGCCAGCAGCCAAGTTGTCAGCTCCTACGAGCAGTACTTC. Translation: CASSQVVSSYEQYF.

The chain combines TRBV27 with TRBJ2-2; D gene unclear. CDR3 length: 13 residues. Germline assignment: CDR1 MNHEY and CDR2 SMNVEV (reference sequence). Trimming removed 6 bases at V and 6 bases at J, with 11 bases between. The CDR3 here is CASRPLIAGELFF. The CDR3 nucleotides are TGTGCCAGCAGGCCCCTCATCGCCGGGGAGCTGTTTTTT.

The chain carries TRBV10-3 and TRBJ2-1; D not resolved. Deletions cut 6 bases from V and 4 bases from J, with 4 bases between. Germline-derived CDR1 and CDR2 are ENHRY and SYGVKD. The CDR3 is 11 residues long. This CDR3 reads CAISLYNEQFF. In nucleotides, the CDR3 is TGTGCCATCAGCTTATACAATGAGCAGTTCTTC.

The chain joins TRBV20-1 to TRBJ2-2; 9 nucleotides align to TRBD2. With 5 bases clipped from V and 6 bases from J, the junction kept 7 bases outside the gene matches. The CDR3 spans 14 residues. Looked up from germline, CDR1 is DFQATT and CDR2 is SNEGSKA (reference sequence). CDR3 in DNA: TGCAGTGCTGGCCGACTAGCGGAACCCGGGGAGCTGTTTTTT. Residues: CSAGRLAEPGELFF.

The chain employs TRBV15 and TRBJ1-5; D might be TRBD1 (5 bases). The germline V and J ends were trimmed by 8 bases and 3 bases, with 11 bases remaining between them. The germline V gene encodes CDR1 LNHNV and CDR2 YYDKDF (reference sequence). The CDR3 totals 13 residues. This CDR3 reads CATRWDYNQPQHF. The CDR3 DNA is TGTGCCACCCGGTGGGACTACAATCAGCCCCAGCATTTT.

This clonotype has only a few counts. The chain joins TRBV5-1 to TRBJ2-3; no definite D call. This CDR3 is built from 14 residues. Per germline, CDR1 SGHRS and CDR2 YFSETQ. V was clipped by 6 bases and J by 2 bases, with 13 bases between them. The CDR3 DNA is TGCGCCAGCAACCCCCGGAGCAACACAGATACGCAGTATTTT. It translates to CASNPRSNTDTQYF.

In this sample, this clonotype turned up a few times. The rearrangement links TRBV28 to TRBJ2-1; 8 nucleotides match TRBD2. The CDR3 length is 14 residues. Germline lookup yields CDR1 MDHEN and CDR2 SYDVKM. Germline trimming cut 10 bases from V and 0 bases from J; bases unmatched to any gene: 5. This CDR3 reads CATIAGLSYNEQFF. The CDR3 DNA sequence: TGTGCCACTATAGCGGGACTCTCCTACAATGAGCAGTTCTTC.

In this sample, this clonotype turned up a few times. Written as DNA, the CDR3 is TGTGCCAGCAGTTTTTCGGGGCGTCCTGGCTACACCTTC. It is translated as CASSFSGRPGYTF. This chain joins TRBV28 and TRBJ1-2, with D possibly being TRBD1 (5 bases). The CDR3 consists of 13 residues. CDR1 and CDR2 from the germline V gene are MDHEN and SYDVKM. Trimming stripped 3 bases from V and 7 bases from J, with 12 bases between.

The rearrangement joins TRBV4-2 to TRBJ2-1; 8 positions match TRBD2. The CDR3 runs 17 residues. Trimming cost V 4 bases and J 0 bases; bases outside gene matches: 8. Germline V gene sequence: CDR1 LGHNA, CDR2 YNFKEQ. The CDR3 spells CASSRFTGTSSYNEQFF. In DNA, the CDR3 is TGTGCCAGCAGCCGATTTACCGGGACTAGCTCCTACAATGAGCAGTTCTTC.

The chain links TRBV29-1 to TRBJ2-7, with a possible D match to TRBD2 (6 bases). The CDR3 is 12 residues long. The germline V gene encodes CDR1 SQVTM and CDR2 ANQGSEA. The ends were cut back, 6 bases at V and 3 bases at J, with 12 bases in the middle. The CDR3: CSVGGLNYEQYF. CDR3 coding DNA: TGCAGCGTCGGGGGACTGAACTACGAGCAGTACTTC.

The rearrangement joins TRBV6-6 to TRBJ2-2; 10 nucleotides match TRBD2. The CDR3 contains 16 residues. Germline values: CDR1 MNHNY, CDR2 SVGAGI (reference sequence). V was pared by 0 bases and J by 7 bases, with 5 bases of the junction left unmatched. The CDR3 coding sequence is TGTGCCAGCAGTTACTCGGGGACTAGCGAGATCGGGGAGCTGTTTTTT. Translated: CASSYSGTSEIGELFF.

The CDR3 protein is CASSQDALRWGEQYF. CDR3 coding DNA: TGTGCCAGCAGCCAAGACGCCCTGAGATGGGGAGAGCAGTACTTC. This chain connects TRBV7-2 to TRBJ2-7; D is undetermined. Germline assignment: CDR1 SGHTA and CDR2 FQGNSA. The CDR3 has 15 amino acids. Trimming pared 5 bases from V and 7 bases from J, leaving 21 bases between.

This clonotype was detected only once. This chain uses TRBV5-1 with TRBJ2-7; D is ambiguous. Germline loops: CDR1 SGHRS, CDR2 YFSETQ. This CDR3 has 14 residues. V dropped 4 bases and J dropped 0 bases, with 11 bases sitting between them. CDR3 region: CASSVVDVSYEQYF. CDR3 coding DNA: TGCGCCAGCAGCGTGGTAGACGTCTCCTACGAGCAGTACTTC.